The sample holds one count of the clone carrying this T cell receptor (beta chain). This specimen belongs to a study of blood T cell repertoires in COVID-19. Study-wide background: In each case, the material was cDNA or gDNA derived from T cells, B-cell-depleted T cells, or PBMCs.

Ages ranged from 18 to 89 years, with residence in around 24 US areas. Participants reported their clinical history, and cohort assignment relied on those reports. In the authors' methods: Nucleated cell counts were estimated from reference gene primer amplification. The repertoire was sequenced with immunoSEQ multiplex PCR; TCRdb's copy has only in-frame clones and lacks some. V and J calls and clone size are given by that table; D and trimming were obtained from the DNA. The profile covers 400,000 to 500,000 clones, with roughly 88% appearing a single time and approximately 1.3% taken by the ten largest. Trimming cost V 4 bases and J 4 bases, with 17 bases left between them. CDR3 length: 15 amino acids. Germline V CDR1 and CDR2: SGHRS, YFSETQ.

The chain links TRBV5-1 to TRBJ1-2; D ambiguous. Specimen: PBMCs or T cells enriched from blood (not recorded which). This receptor was taken from a young woman who had been exposed to COVID-19. The CDR3 DNA sequence: TGCGCCAGCAGCGGGTACGACATCCCCGTCTATGGCTACACCTTC. This sequence encodes CASSGYDIPVYGYTF.